This passage covers 7 T cell receptor beta chains from one sample sequenced in a study of T cell responses to AZD1222 COVID-19 vaccine. Generated by immunoSEQ multiplex PCR, the TCRdb table keeps only in-frame clones and is missing some. The sample includes about 110,000 clones, 87% of them seen just once. Sequenced here: peripheral blood, sampled on day 0 of AZD1222 vaccination. The origin of the receptors is an adult in good health.

The chain uses TRBV9 and TRBJ2-3; 8 nucleotides align to TRBD2. With 3 bases clipped from V and 6 bases from J, the junction kept 6 bases outside the gene matches. The CDR3 has 14 residues. Germline V gives CDR1 SGDLS, CDR2 YYNGEE. The CDR3: CASSDSGSGDTQYF. The CDR3 coding sequence is TGTGCCAGCAGCGACAGCGGGAGTGGGGATACGCAGTATTTT.

By sample share, this clone is large. The V and J genes are TRBV6-5 and TRBJ2-7; D gene unclear. Trimming shortened V by 7 bases and J by 5 bases, and 18 bases separated the two germline ends. The CDR3 runs 14 residues. Germline V gives CDR1 MNHEY, CDR2 SVGAGI. CDR3 in amino acids: CASNFYRGVHEQYF. CDR3 bases: TGTGCCAGCAATTTTTATAGAGGAGTCCACGAGCAGTACTTC.

V gene TRBV24-1 combines with J gene TRBJ1-4, with D possibly matching TRBD1 (6 bases). V shed 8 bases and J shed 4 bases, with 13 bases lying between them. The germline V gene encodes CDR1 KGHDR and CDR2 SFDVKD. This CDR3 has 14 amino acids. CDR3 bases: TGTGCCACCATGGGGGGGCCGGGTAATGAAAAACTGTTTTTT. This sequence encodes CATMGGPGNEKLFF.

V is TRBV9 and J is TRBJ2-1; D is undetermined. V dropped 0 bases and J dropped 0 bases, with 7 bases sitting between them. This CDR3 has 15 residues. Germline V lookup: CDR1 SGDLS, CDR2 YYNGEE. The DNA for the CDR3 is TGTGCCAGCAGCGTAGCGGCCAGCTCCTACAATGAGCAGTTCTTC. Translation: CASSVAASSYNEQFF.

The chain employs TRBV24-1 and TRBJ1-2, with 7 positions matching TRBD1. Trimming took 4 bases from V and 4 from J; bases not matched to a gene: 17. The CDR3 has 18 residues. The germline V gene has CDR1 KGHDR and CDR2 SFDVKD. The CDR3 reads CATSEVGQPPPRVYGYTF. In DNA form, the CDR3 reads TGTGCCACCAGTGAGGTGGGACAGCCCCCGCCCCGCGTCTATGGCTACACCTTC.

This clone has just one count. The V gene is TRBV6-5, the J gene TRBJ1-2; 10 bases map to TRBD1. V trimming: 7 bases; J trimming: 4 bases; junction bases outside the gene matches: 6. Germline lookup yields CDR1 MNHEY and CDR2 SVGAGI. The CDR3 has 14 amino acids. This CDR3 is CASTAGTGVYGYTF. The CDR3 coding sequence is TGTGCCAGCACCGCCGGGACAGGGGTCTATGGCTACACCTTC.

The chain joins TRBV5-1 to TRBJ2-7; 12 nucleotides agree with TRBD2. Germline V CDR1 and CDR2: SGHRS, YFSETQ. V gave up 5 bases and J gave up 3 bases; unmatched junction bases: 6. CDR3 length equals 15 residues. Written as DNA, the CDR3 is TGCGCCAGCAGTTGGACTAGCGGGAACGACTACGAGCAGTACTTC. Protein sequence: CASSWTSGNDYEQYF.